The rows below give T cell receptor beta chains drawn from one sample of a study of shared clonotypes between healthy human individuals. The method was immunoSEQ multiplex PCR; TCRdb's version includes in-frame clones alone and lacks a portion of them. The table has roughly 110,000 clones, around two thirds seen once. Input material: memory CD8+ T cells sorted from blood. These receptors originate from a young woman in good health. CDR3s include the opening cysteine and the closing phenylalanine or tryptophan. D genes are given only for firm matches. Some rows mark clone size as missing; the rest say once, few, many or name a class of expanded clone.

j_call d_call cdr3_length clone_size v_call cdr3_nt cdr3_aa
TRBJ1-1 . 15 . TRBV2 TGTGCCAGCAGTGATATTTACGGGGAGAACACTGAAGCTTTCTTT CASSDIYGENTEAFF
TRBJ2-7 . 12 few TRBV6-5 TGTGCCAGTAAAGGACGGACCTCCGAGCAGTACTTC CASKGRTSEQYF
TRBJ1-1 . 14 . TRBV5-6 TGTGCCAGCAGCCCGACACCTAGCTACACTGAAGCTTTCTTT CASSPTPSYTEAFF
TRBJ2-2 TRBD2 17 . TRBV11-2 TGTGCCAGCATCCTTAGGGACGGACTAGCGAACACCGGGGAGCTGTTTTTT CASILRDGLANTGELFF
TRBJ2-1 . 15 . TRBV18 TGTGCCAGCTCACCACCGGCGGGGCCCTACAATGAGCAGTTCTTC CASSPPAGPYNEQFF
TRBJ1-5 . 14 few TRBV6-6 TGTGCCAGCAGTTACTCTGCGTCCAATCAGCCCCAGCATTTT CASSYSASNQPQHF
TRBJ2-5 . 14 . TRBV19 TGTGCCAGTAGTCCGGGAGCCAGCCAAGAGACCCAGTACTTC CASSPGASQETQYF
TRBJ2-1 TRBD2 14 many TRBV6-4 TGTGCCAGCAGCCCGGCGGGAGACTCGGATGAGCAGTTCTTC CASSPAGDSDEQFF
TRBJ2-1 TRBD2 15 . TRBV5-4 TGTGCCAGCAGCTTGGCGTTAGCGGGGGGCGGTGAGCAGTTCTTC CASSLALAGGGEQFF
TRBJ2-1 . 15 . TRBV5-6 TGTGCCAGCAGCTTGTATACTAGCCTATACAATGAGCAGTTCTTC CASSLYTSLYNEQFF
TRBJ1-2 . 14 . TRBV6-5 TGTGCCAGCAGTTACTCTCGAGAAGACTATGGCTACACCTTC CASSYSREDYGYTF
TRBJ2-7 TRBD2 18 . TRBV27 TGTGCCAGCAGTTCCACTCTGGGACTAGCGGGGATCACCTACGAGCAGTACTTC CASSSTLGLAGITYEQYF
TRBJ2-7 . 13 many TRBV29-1 TGCAGCGTTGAGCCGGAGGCAGGTATGGAGCAGTACTTC CSVEPEAGMEQYF
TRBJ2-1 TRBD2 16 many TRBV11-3 TGTGCCAGCAGCTTAGATGGGGGAGGGAGATGGGACGAGCAGTTCTTC CASSLDGGGRWDEQFF
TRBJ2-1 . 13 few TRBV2 TGTGCCAGCAGTGAGGGCAGGGGCAATGAGCAGTTCTTC CASSEGRGNEQFF
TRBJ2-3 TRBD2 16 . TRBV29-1 TGCAGCGCCGTCTCCATACTAGCGGGAGAGCTAGATACGCAGTATTTT CSAVSILAGELDTQYF
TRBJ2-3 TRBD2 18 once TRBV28 TGTGCCAGCAGTTTATCAGACCTCGGCGGGAGGGCCACAGATACGCAGTATTTT CASSLSDLGGRATDTQYF
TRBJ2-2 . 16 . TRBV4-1 TGCGCCAGCAGCCAAGATTTTCGAAGGGGGGCCGGGGAGCTGTTTTTT CASSQDFRRGAGELFF
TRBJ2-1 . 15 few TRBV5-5 TGTGCCAGCAGCGCCTTACTAACCCCCTACAATGAGCAGTTCTTC CASSALLTPYNEQFF